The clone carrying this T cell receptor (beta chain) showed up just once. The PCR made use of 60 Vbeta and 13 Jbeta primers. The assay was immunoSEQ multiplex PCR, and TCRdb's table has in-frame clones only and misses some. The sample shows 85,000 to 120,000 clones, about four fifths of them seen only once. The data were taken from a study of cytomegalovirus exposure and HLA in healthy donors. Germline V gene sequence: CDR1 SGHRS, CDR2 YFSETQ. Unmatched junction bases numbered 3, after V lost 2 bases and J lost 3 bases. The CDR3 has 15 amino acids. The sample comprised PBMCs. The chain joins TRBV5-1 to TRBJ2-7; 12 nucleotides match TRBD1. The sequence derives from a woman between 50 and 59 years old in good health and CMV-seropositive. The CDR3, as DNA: TGCGCCAGCAGCTTAGGGACAGGGGGCTACTACGAGCAGTACTTC. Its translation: CASSLGTGGYYEQYF.